One and the same sample provided the 26 T cell receptor beta chains below, sequenced in a study of PD-1 blockade in classical Hodgkin lymphoma. Stated time point: newly diagnosed, previously untreated cHL patient sample. The study purified CD4+ T cells from thawed PBMCs using magnetic negative selection. Profiling relied on immunoSEQ multiplex PCR, and the TCRdb table lists in-frame clones only, not all of them. The sample has about 20,000 clones; 89% are singletons. What was sequenced was CD4+ T cells from blood. These receptors were collected from a human donor with classical Hodgkin lymphoma.

The genes are TRBV7-8 and TRBJ2-7; D is perhaps TRBD1 (7 bases). The germline gives CDR1 SGHVS, CDR2 FQNEAQ. CDR3 size: 16 residues. Deletions cut 4 bases from V and 2 bases from J, with 18 bases between. The CDR3 nucleotides are TGTGCCAGCAGCTCACCGCGGGACAGTCCGACCTACGAGCAGTACTTC. This gives the protein CASSSPRDSPTYEQYF.

V is TRBV9 and J is TRBJ2-7, with 10 bases that match TRBD2. With V trimmed by 0 bases and J by 7 bases, 7 bases remained unmatched. The CDR3 totals 15 residues. CDR1 SGDLS and CDR2 YYNGEE come from the germline V gene. CDR3 nucleotide sequence: TGTGCCAGCAGCGTAGGGACTAGCGGCGTGTGGGAGCAGTACTTC. Encoded protein: CASSVGTSGVWEQYF.

V gene TRBV2 combines with J gene TRBJ1-4; D call uncertain. Trimming took 2 bases from V and 6 from J, leaving 13 bases between them. This CDR3 comprises 15 residues. CDR1 and CDR2 from the germline V gene are SNHLY and FYNNEI. CDR3: CASSEFSEFDEKLFF. The CDR3, as DNA: TGTGCCAGCAGTGAATTCAGCGAATTCGATGAAAAACTGTTTTTT.

This chain connects TRBV25-1 to TRBJ1-4; D not resolved. CDR1 MGHDK and CDR2 SYGVNS come from the germline V gene. Trimming cost V 5 bases and J 8 bases, with 18 bases left between them. There are 15 residues in the CDR3. CDR3 nucleotide sequence: TGTGCCAGCAGTTACTCCGGGTTCCTTGGGGAAAAACTGTTTTTT. This gives the protein CASSYSGFLGEKLFF.

This clone has just one count. The V and J genes are TRBV27 and TRBJ2-2; D ambiguous. The CDR3 consists of 17 residues. From germline, CDR1 is MNHEY and CDR2 SMNVEV (reference sequence). Trimming took off 5 bases at V and 2 bases at J, with 18 bases between the two ends. The CDR3 region is CASSPRPPKINTGELFF. DNA of the CDR3: TGTGCCAGCAGTCCAAGGCCGCCCAAAATAAACACCGGGGAGCTGTTTTTT.

The V gene is TRBV4-2, the J gene TRBJ2-7; TRBD2 might be the D (6 bases). V lost 4 bases to trimming and J lost 1 base, with 14 bases between them. This CDR3 has 15 residues. Germline lookup yields CDR1 LGHNA and CDR2 YNFKEQ. The CDR3 here is CASSLTRGLSYEQYF. DNA of the CDR3: TGTGCCAGCAGCCTTACCCGGGGACTGTCCTACGAGCAGTACTTC.

This sequence joins TRBV10-3 and TRBJ2-7; D unresolved. Germline-derived CDR1 and CDR2 are ENHRY and SYGVKD. The V end lost 0 bases, the J end lost 3 bases, and 6 bases lay between the germline ends. The CDR3 runs to 13 residues. The DNA for the CDR3 is TGTGCCATCAGTGAGTCCCCAAGCTACGAGCAGTACTTC. It yields the protein CAISESPSYEQYF.

J is TRBJ2-7 and V is TRBV4-2, with TRBD2 matching 7 bases. V lost 2 bases to trimming and J lost 2 bases; unmatched junction nucleotides: 9. The CDR3 runs to 16 residues. Germline V gives CDR1 LGHNA, CDR2 YNFKEQ. CDR3 sequence: CASSQRKQAGTYEQYF. CDR3 nucleotide sequence: TGTGCCAGCAGCCAAAGGAAACAAGCGGGGACCTACGAGCAGTACTTC.

This chain uses TRBV7-9 with TRBJ2-1; 8 bases are shared with TRBD2. Germline-derived CDR1 and CDR2 are SEHNR and FQNEAQ (reference sequence). This CDR3 region has 16 residues. The V gene end was trimmed by 5 bases and the J gene end by 7 bases; junction bases not matched to a gene: 13. Here the CDR3 reads CASSPYGGASTNEQFF. For the CDR3, the DNA is TGTGCCAGCAGCCCCTACGGGGGGGCTAGTACAAATGAGCAGTTCTTC.

The chain recombines TRBV7-9 with TRBJ2-2; the D is unclear. This CDR3 spans 16 amino acids. Germline lookup yields CDR1 SEHNR and CDR2 FQNEAQ (reference sequence). The germline V and J ends were trimmed by 1 base and 3 bases, with 12 bases remaining between them. CDR3 loop: CASSLDRGFYTGELFF. In DNA, the CDR3 is TGTGCCAGCAGCTTAGATAGAGGATTCTACACCGGGGAGCTGTTTTTT.

V gene TRBV6-5 combines with J gene TRBJ1-1, with TRBD1 matching over 7 bases. With V trimmed by 4 bases and J by 1 base, 6 bases remained unmatched. Germline V CDR1 and CDR2: MNHEY, SVGAGI. The CDR3 totals 15 residues. CDR3 DNA: TGTGCCAGCAGTTTGGGACAGACCAAGAACACTGAAGCTTTCTTT. It codes for CASSLGQTKNTEAFF.

This CDR3 reads CASSLNRDMLGTIYF. Here the CDR3 DNA reads TGTGCCAGCAGTTTGAATCGGGATATGTTAGGCACCATATATTTT. V and J are TRBV27 and TRBJ1-3, with no clear D. CDR3 length: 15 amino acids. The germline CDR1 and CDR2 sequences are MNHEY and SMNVEV (reference sequence). V dropped 3 bases and J dropped 9 bases, with 18 bases sitting between them.

This clone was seen a single time. This chain uses TRBV15 with TRBJ1-1; 8 positions agree with TRBD1. Germline trimming cut 0 bases from V and 5 bases from J; bases unmatched to any gene: 5. Looked up from germline, CDR1 is LNHNV and CDR2 is YYDKDF (reference sequence). The CDR3 contains 15 residues. CDR3 in amino acids: CATSRDDRGWTEAFF. Written as DNA, the CDR3 is TGTGCCACCAGCAGAGATGACAGGGGATGGACTGAAGCTTTCTTT.

The chain employs TRBV28 and TRBJ2-7; D is unclear. CDR1 and CDR2 from the germline V gene are MDHEN and SYDVKM. V was pared by 5 bases and J by 6 bases, with 5 bases between. The CDR3 is 10 residues long. In DNA form, the CDR3 reads TGTGCCAGCAGTGGGCGCGAGCAGTACTTC. This translates into CASSGREQYF.

The chain carries TRBV2 and TRBJ1-5; 9 bases map to TRBD1. Unmatched junction bases numbered 13, after V lost 6 bases and J lost 10 bases. Germline loops: CDR1 SNHLY, CDR2 FYNNEI. There are 15 residues in the CDR3. The CDR3 region is CASSPDRGDVSPQHF. The DNA of the CDR3 is TGTGCCAGCAGCCCGGACAGGGGCGACGTAAGCCCCCAGCATTTT. Together with reference TRBV2 and TRBJ1-5, the CDR3 gives the full variable domain: EPEVTQTPSHQVTQMGQEVILRCVPISNHLYFYWYRQILGQKVEFLVSFYNNEISEKSEIFDDQFSVERPDGSNFTLKIRSTKLEDSAMYFCASSPDRGDVSPQHFGDGTRLSIL.

The rearrangement uses TRBV4-1 and TRBJ2-4, with TRBD2 matching over 9 bases. This CDR3 has 18 amino acids. The germline V gene has CDR1 MGHRA and CDR2 YSYEKL. The trim removed 4 bases at V and 0 bases at J, leaving 10 bases unmatched. Written as DNA, the CDR3 is TGCGCCAGCAGCCCCGGAGGGGCTAGCGGGGTAGCCAAAAACATTCAGTACTTC. Translating gives CASSPGGASGVAKNIQYF.

This chain links TRBV7-2 with TRBJ1-1; the match to TRBD1 covers 9 bases. CDR1 and CDR2 from the germline V gene are SGHTA and FQGNSA. The CDR3 is made up of 15 amino acids. Trimming took 2 bases from V and 7 from J; bases not matched to a gene: 8. CDR3: CASSLRTGAFGEAFF. CDR3 DNA: TGTGCCAGCAGCTTACGGACAGGGGCCTTTGGTGAAGCTTTCTTT.

The chain's CDR3 is CAWSPTGGGKQYF. The DNA of the CDR3 is TGTGCCTGGAGCCCTACAGGGGGCGGTAAGCAGTACTTC. The V and J genes are TRBV30 and TRBJ2-7, with 9 bases identical to TRBD1. CDR1 and CDR2 (germline): GTSNPN, SVGIG (reference sequence). J lost 8 bases, V lost 3 bases, and 8 bases had no gene match. This CDR3 has 13 amino acids. The whole variable domain, remainder taken from reference TRBV30 and TRBJ2-7, is SQTIHQWPATLVQPVGSPLSLECTVEGTSNPNLYWYRQAAGRGLQLLFYSVGIGQISSEVPQNLSASRPQDRQFILSSKKLLLSDSGFYLCAWSPTGGGKQYFGPGTRLTVT.

This clone was counted only a few times. J is TRBJ2-7 and V is TRBV11-1, with D perhaps matching TRBD1 (6 bases). CDR1 and CDR2 from the germline V gene are SGHAT and FQDESV (reference sequence). The CDR3 length is 14 residues. The V gene lost 3 bases and the J gene lost 5 bases, with 14 bases spanning the gap. The CDR3 nucleotides read TGTGCCAGCAGCTTGTCCCAGGGGAAGGACGAGCAGTACTTC. It encodes CASSLSQGKDEQYF. The variable domain in full, with the rest retrieved from reference TRBV11-1 and TRBJ2-7, is EAEVAQSPRYKITEKSQAVAFWCDPISGHATLYWYRQILGQGPELLVQFQDESVVDDSQLPKDRFSAERLKGVDSTLKIQPAELGDSAMYLCASSLSQGKDEQYFGPGTRLTVT.

For the CDR3, the DNA is TGCAGCGTTAAAGGGACCCACTACACTGAAGCTTTCTTT. This sequence encodes CSVKGTHYTEAFF. The chain carries TRBV29-1 and TRBJ1-1; D perhaps matches TRBD1 (5 bases). In germline, CDR1 is SQVTM, CDR2 ANQGSEA. V lost 5 bases and J 3 bases, leaving 13 bases between the germline ends. CDR3 length equals 13 residues.

CDR3 in amino acids: CASSLGTGATYNEQFF. CDR3 bases: TGTGCCAGCAGCTTGGGGACAGGGGCGACCTACAATGAGCAGTTCTTC. The chain is built from TRBV7-2 and TRBJ2-1; 10 nucleotides align to TRBD1. The V gene end was trimmed by 3 bases and the J gene end by 2 bases; junction bases not matched to a gene: 4. From germline, CDR1 is SGHTA and CDR2 FQGNSA. The CDR3 runs to 16 residues.

This chain joins TRBV9 and TRBJ2-1, with unresolved D. CDR3 size: 14 residues. Germline V gene lookup returns CDR1 SGDLS and CDR2 YYNGEE. The ends were cut back, 0 bases at V and 12 bases at J, with 16 bases in the middle. The CDR3 nucleotides read TGTGCCAGCAGCGTAGCCCTCTCCGGGTCCGGGCAGTTCTTC. This codes for CASSVALSGSGQFF.

The CDR3 region is CASSYSGEKLFF. The CDR3 region has the DNA TGTGCCAGCAGTTACTCGGGTGAAAAACTGTTTTTT. The chain combines TRBV6-5 with TRBJ1-4; D is uncertain. This CDR3 spans 12 amino acids. In germline, CDR1 is MNHEY, CDR2 SVGAGI. V was pared by 0 bases and J by 7 bases, with 3 bases between.

The chain uses TRBV5-6 and TRBJ2-7; D is tentatively TRBD1 or TRBD2 (5 bases each). V shed 1 base and J shed 2 bases, with 10 bases lying between them. The V gene's germline CDR1 is SGHDT and CDR2 YYEEEE. This CDR3 has 14 residues. This CDR3 is CASSLLGETYEQYF. Here the CDR3 DNA reads TGTGCCAGCAGCTTGTTAGGGGAGACCTACGAGCAGTACTTC.

The gene calls are TRBV7-3 and TRBJ2-2, with D perhaps matching TRBD1 (6 bases). Germline V gene lookup returns CDR1 SGHTA and CDR2 FQGTGA. CDR3 length: 16 amino acids. V was pared by 1 base and J by 1 base, with 10 bases between. In DNA form, the CDR3 reads TGTGCCAGCAGCTTAAAATTGACAGGGAACACCGGGGAGCTGTTTTTT. Translating gives CASSLKLTGNTGELFF.

This chain uses TRBV6-1 with TRBJ2-1, with D possibly being TRBD2 (5 bases). With 0 bases removed from V and 9 bases from J, the gap between germline ends came to 9 bases. The germline V gene has CDR1 MNHNS and CDR2 SASEGT. CDR3 length: 13 residues. This CDR3 reads CASSEAVAFEQFF. CDR3 in DNA: TGTGCCAGCAGTGAAGCGGTAGCGTTTGAGCAGTTCTTC.